Below, 6 T cell receptor beta chains from the same sample are listed, as sequenced in a study of T cells in localized non-small cell lung cancer (dated by TCRdb to 2019 to 2021). The library was produced with the immunoSEQ multiplex PCR assay. TCRdb retrieved this table from immuneACCESS and kept in-frame rearrangements only. Not all clones are present; in checked studies, unresolved V genes account for under half, and no reason is known for the remainder. The sample table records just under 80,000 clones; 80% of these occur just once. The ten largest account for approximately 9.6% of the sample. The starting material was peripheral blood, obtained before any cancer treatment. These receptors originate from an older female donor with stage I lung adenocarcinoma.

In its sample, this clone is medium-sized. The J gene is TRBJ1-4, the V gene TRBV11-2; tentative D call: TRBD1 (5 bases). The CDR3 runs 14 residues. CDR1 and CDR2 (germline): SGHAT, FQNNGV. V was pared by 3 bases and J by 7 bases, with 12 bases between. The DNA for the CDR3 is TGTGCCAGCAGCTTGGGAGGGGTGGGTGAAAAACTGTTTTTT. This gives the protein CASSLGGVGEKLFF.

The chain uses TRBV9 and TRBJ1-3, with D maybe TRBD1 (5 bases). Trimming took off 2 bases at V and 2 bases at J, with 8 bases between the two ends. The CDR3 length is 14 residues. The germline CDR1 and CDR2 sequences are SGDLS and YYNGEE. CDR3 bases: TGTGCCAGCAGCGTCACCAGGGCTGGAAACACCATATATTTT. Translated: CASSVTRAGNTIYF.

This clone occurred once. The genes are TRBV30 and TRBJ1-5, with 7 bases matching TRBD1. The CDR3 totals 15 residues. Trimming cost V 1 base and J 2 bases; bases outside gene matches: 5. Germline assignment: CDR1 GTSNPN and CDR2 SVGIG (reference sequence). CDR3 region: CAWSGQGTGNQPQHF. CDR3 DNA sequence: TGTGCCTGGAGTGGACAGGGAACTGGCAATCAGCCCCAGCATTTT.

The chain recombines TRBV27 with TRBJ2-7, with 9 bases matching TRBD2. The CDR3 spans 15 residues. The V gene end was trimmed by 0 bases and the J gene end by 7 bases; junction bases not matched to a gene: 7. Germline CDR1 MNHEY, CDR2 SMNVEV (reference sequence). The CDR3 protein is CASSLSSGSPREQYF. For the CDR3, the DNA is TGTGCCAGCAGTTTATCTAGCGGGAGCCCACGGGAGCAGTACTTC.

This sequence joins TRBV18 and TRBJ1-3; D ambiguous. The germline CDR1 and CDR2 sequences are KGHSH and LQKENI. Trimming stripped 1 base from V and 0 bases from J, with 10 bases between. This CDR3 has 16 amino acids. In nucleotides, the CDR3 is TGTGCCAGCTCACCACTAGACGTACCCTCTGGAAACACCATATATTTT. Amino acid sequence: CASSPLDVPSGNTIYF. The entire variable domain, with the rest obtained from reference TRBV18 and TRBJ1-3, is as follows: NAGVMQNPRHLVRRRGQEARLRCSPMKGHSHVYWYRQLPEEGLKFMVYLQKENIIDESGMPKERFSAEFPKEGPSILRIQQVVRGDSAAYFCASSPLDVPSGNTIYFGEGSWLTVV.

The chain has TRBV5-4 and TRBJ2-3; 12 bases fit TRBD2. The germline V gene has CDR1 SGHNT and CDR2 YYREEE (reference sequence). CDR3 length equals 16 residues. The V segment lost 0 bases and the J segment 5 bases; nucleotides outside the gene matches: 4. The CDR3 loop is CASSLGTSGNKDTQYF. The CDR3 bases are TGTGCCAGCAGCTTGGGGACTAGCGGGAATAAAGATACGCAGTATTTT.